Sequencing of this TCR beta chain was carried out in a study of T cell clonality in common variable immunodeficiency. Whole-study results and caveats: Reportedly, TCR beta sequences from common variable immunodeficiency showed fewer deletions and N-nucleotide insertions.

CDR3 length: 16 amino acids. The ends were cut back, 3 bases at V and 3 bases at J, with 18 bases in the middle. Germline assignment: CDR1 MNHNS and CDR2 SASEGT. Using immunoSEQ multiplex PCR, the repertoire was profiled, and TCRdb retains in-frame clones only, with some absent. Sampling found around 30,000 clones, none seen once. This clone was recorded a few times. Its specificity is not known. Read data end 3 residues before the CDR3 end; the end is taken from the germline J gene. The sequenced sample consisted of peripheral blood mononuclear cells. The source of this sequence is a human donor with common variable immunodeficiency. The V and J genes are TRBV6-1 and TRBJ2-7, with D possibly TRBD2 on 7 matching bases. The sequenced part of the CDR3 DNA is TGTGCCAGCAGTGAGGTGGGAGGGGGGGTGGACTACGAG. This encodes CASSEVGGGVDYE. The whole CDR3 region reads CASSEVGGGVDYEQYF.